This TCR beta chain was obtained from a study of metastatic and nonmetastatic thyroid tumors. In the study overall: A comparison of repertoires was made across blood and tumor or nodule tissue from malignant and benign thyroid patients. General observations from the study: Reported TCR beta diversity, measured in blood and tumor, was significantly higher for malignant thyroid tumors than for benign nodules.

None of the patients had undergone any treatment ahead of thyroid surgery. The CDR3 is 13 residues long. The germline V gene has CDR1 MNHNS and CDR2 SASEGT. V dropped 1 base and J dropped 4 bases, with 6 bases sitting between them. This clone was observed many times. Its antigen is as yet unknown. In the original workflow: For papillary thyroid cancer, a distant-metastasis classifier was constructed from CDR3 differences observed across clinicopathological groups. TCRdb reassembled clones from the PCR reads with MiXCR. The V and J calls here are based on TCRdb, not the publication. The sample has roughly 70,000 clones, less than 20% seen once.

Source material: blood. The TCR sequence derives from a female donor with papillary thyroid cancer or a benign thyroid nodule (not recorded which). Some clones in this sample may be carry-over from other donors' samples. V usage is TRBV6-1 and J usage is TRBJ2-3; TRBD2 might be the D (6 bases). The CDR3 sequence is CASSEGGADTQYF. CDR3 in DNA: TGTGCCAGCAGTGAAGGGGGGGCAGATACGCAGTATTTT.